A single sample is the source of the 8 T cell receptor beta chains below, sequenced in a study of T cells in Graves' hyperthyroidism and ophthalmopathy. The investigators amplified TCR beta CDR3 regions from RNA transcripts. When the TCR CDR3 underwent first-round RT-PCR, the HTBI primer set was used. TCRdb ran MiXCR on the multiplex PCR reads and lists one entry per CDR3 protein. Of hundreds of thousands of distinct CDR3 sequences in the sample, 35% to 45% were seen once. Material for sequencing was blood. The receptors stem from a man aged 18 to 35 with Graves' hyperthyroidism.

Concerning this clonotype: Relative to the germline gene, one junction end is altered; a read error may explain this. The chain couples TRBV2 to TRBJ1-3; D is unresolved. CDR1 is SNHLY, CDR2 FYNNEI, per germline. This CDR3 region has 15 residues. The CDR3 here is CTSKRAAAPRNTIYF. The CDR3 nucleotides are TGTACCAGCAAACGGGCTGCCGCCCCGAGGAACACCATATATTTT.

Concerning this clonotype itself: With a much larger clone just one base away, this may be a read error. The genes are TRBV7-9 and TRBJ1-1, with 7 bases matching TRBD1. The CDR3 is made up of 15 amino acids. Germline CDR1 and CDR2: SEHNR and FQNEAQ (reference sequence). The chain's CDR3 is CVSSPTTGRYGEAFF. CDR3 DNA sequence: TGTGTCAGCAGCCCGACGACAGGGCGGTACGGTGAAGCTTTCTTT.

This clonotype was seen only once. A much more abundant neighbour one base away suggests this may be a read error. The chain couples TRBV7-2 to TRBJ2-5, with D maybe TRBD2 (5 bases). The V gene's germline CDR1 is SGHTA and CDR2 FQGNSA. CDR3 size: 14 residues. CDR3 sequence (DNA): TGTGCCAGCAGCACCCGGACTGATGAAGAGACCCGGTACTTC. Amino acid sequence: CASSTRTDEETRYF. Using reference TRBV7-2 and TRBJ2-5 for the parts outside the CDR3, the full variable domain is GAGVSQSPSNKVTEKGKDVELRCDPISGHTALYWYRQSLGQGLEFLIYFQGNSAPDKSGLPSDRFSAERTGGSVSTLTIQRTQQEDSAVYLCASSTRTDEETRYFGPGTRLLVL.

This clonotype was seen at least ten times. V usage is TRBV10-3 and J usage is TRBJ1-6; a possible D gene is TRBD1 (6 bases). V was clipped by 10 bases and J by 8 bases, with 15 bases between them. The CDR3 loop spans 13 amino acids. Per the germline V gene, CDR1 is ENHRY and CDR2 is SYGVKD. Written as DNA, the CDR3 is TGTGCCAGCCTAAACCACAGGGATTCACCCCTCCACTTT. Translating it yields CASLNHRDSPLHF.

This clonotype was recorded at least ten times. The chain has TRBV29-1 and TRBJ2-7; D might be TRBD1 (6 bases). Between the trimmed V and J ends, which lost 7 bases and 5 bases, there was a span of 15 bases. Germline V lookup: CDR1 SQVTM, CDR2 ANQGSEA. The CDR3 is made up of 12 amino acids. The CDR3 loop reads CSAGGRGHEQYF. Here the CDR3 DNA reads TGCAGCGCTGGCGGCAGGGGACACGAGCAGTACTTC.

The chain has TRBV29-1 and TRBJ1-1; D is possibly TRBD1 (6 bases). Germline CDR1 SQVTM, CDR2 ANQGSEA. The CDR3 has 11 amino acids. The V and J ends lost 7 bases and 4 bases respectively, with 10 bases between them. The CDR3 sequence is CSAQGSTEAFF. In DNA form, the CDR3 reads TGCAGCGCTCAGGGGTCCACTGAAGCTTTCTTT.

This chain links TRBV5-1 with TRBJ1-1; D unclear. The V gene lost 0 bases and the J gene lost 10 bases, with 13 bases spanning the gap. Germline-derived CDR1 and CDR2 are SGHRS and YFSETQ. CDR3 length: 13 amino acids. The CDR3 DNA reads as TGCGCCAGCAGCTTGGACAGAGCTTCTGGAGCTTTCTTT. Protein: CASSLDRASGAFF.

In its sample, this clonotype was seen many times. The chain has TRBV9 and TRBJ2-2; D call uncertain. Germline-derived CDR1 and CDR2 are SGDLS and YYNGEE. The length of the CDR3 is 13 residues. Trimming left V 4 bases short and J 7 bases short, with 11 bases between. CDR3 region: CASSLPVVGELFF. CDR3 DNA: TGTGCCAGCAGCCTCCCAGTCGTCGGGGAGCTGTTTTTT.